This T cell receptor (beta chain) emerged from a study of shared clonotypes between healthy human individuals. Study summary: The study used three CD4 naive, three CD4 memory, two CD8 naive and one CD8 memory plate per donor.

A remark on this clone: No antigen is known for it.

Memory CD4+ cells were the fraction left after CD45RA+ naive selection. Study observations and caveats: Depth was large, yet rarefaction showed that sorted-subset sequencing was incomplete.

The data were produced by immunoSEQ multiplex PCR, yet TCRdb's version contains in-frame clones alone and is incomplete. The sample lists some 1,100,000 clones, roughly 74% occurring once. The CDR3 length is 18 residues. Germline lookup yields CDR1 SGHNT and CDR2 YYREEE (reference sequence). Trimming removed 4 bases at V and 4 bases at J, with 26 bases between. This clonotype was sampled from a young man in good health. Some clones in this sample may be carry-over from other donors' samples. This rearrangement joins TRBV5-4 to TRBJ1-1, with D unclear. Material for sequencing was memory CD4+ T cells from PBMCs. The sample's subset: CD45RA-negative fraction. The CDR3 sequence: CASSGKGPRVGQGTEAFF. The CDR3 DNA reads as TGTGCCAGCAGCGGGAAAGGACCCCGCGTGGGCCAAGGCACTGAAGCTTTCTTT.